This T cell receptor beta chain was recorded in a study of blood T cell repertoires in COVID-19. Study background: COVID-19 samples from acute and convalescent phases originated in the United States, Italy and Spain. PBMCs, B-cell-depleted T cells, or T cells provided the cDNA or gDNA that made up the material.

The authors' processing: Counts of nucleated cells, estimated from reference gene primer amplification, were obtained. The table came from immunoSEQ multiplex PCR; TCRdb's copy has only in-frame clones and leaves some out. The V and J calls and the clone size are those of that table, but D and trimming were determined from the DNA. Of about 130,000 clones listed, over 70% are singletons. This CDR3 region has 15 residues. CDR1 SGHNT and CDR2 YYREEE come from the germline V gene (reference sequence). With 1 base clipped from V and 5 bases from J, the junction kept 7 bases outside the gene matches. Sequenced: peripheral blood. The chain couples TRBV5-4 to TRBJ1-1, with TRBD1 identical over 8 bases. The clonotype comes from a human donor in a cohort sampled during active COVID-19. CDR3 amino acids: CASSLIGQGGTEAFF. DNA for the CDR3: TGTGCCAGCAGCTTGATAGGACAGGGAGGGACTGAAGCTTTCTTT.